This T cell receptor (beta chain) stems from a study of CD4 T cells in relation to SARS-CoV-2 and coronaviruses. TCRdb's copy holds only in-frame clones and misses some; the assay was immunoSEQ multiplex PCR. This sample has some 21,000 clones, with 76% found just once. Unexposed donor CD4+ T cells date from 2011-2018, before the COVID-19 pandemic. CD4+ T cells were isolated from the cells after around 9 days of culture. Points on this clone: Its antigen is undetermined.

Germline V lookup: CDR1 SGHRS, CDR2 YFSETQ. V was trimmed by 1 base and J by 7 bases, leaving 17 bases between them. The length of the CDR3 is 15 residues. Material: CD4+ T cells from PBMCs, cultured in vitro. The chain uses TRBV5-1 and TRBJ1-2, with D unclear. The source of this sequence is a human donor in good health. CDR3 sequence reads: CASSLRETGVRGYTF. The DNA of the CDR3 is TGCGCCAGCAGCTTGAGGGAGACCGGAGTACGTGGCTACACCTTC.